This TCR beta chain emerged from a study of blood T cell repertoires in COVID-19. Libraries were prepared by immunoSEQ multiplex PCR; TCRdb keeps only in-frame clonotypes and omits some of them. The data show about 180,000 clones, with about 90% seen just once and less than 25% held by the top ten. The CDR3 is made up of 15 amino acids. Germline values: CDR1 WSHSY, CDR2 SAAADI. V was shortened by 0 bases and J by 0 bases, with 8 bases between the two germline ends. The sequence was collected from a man aged 65-85 years with active or convalescent COVID-19. The sample was peripheral blood. The V gene is TRBV10-2, the J gene TRBJ1-2; D call uncertain. CDR3 sequence: CASSESPAANYGYTF. The CDR3 bases are TGCGCCAGCAGTGAGTCCCCTGCGGCTAACTATGGCTACACCTTC.